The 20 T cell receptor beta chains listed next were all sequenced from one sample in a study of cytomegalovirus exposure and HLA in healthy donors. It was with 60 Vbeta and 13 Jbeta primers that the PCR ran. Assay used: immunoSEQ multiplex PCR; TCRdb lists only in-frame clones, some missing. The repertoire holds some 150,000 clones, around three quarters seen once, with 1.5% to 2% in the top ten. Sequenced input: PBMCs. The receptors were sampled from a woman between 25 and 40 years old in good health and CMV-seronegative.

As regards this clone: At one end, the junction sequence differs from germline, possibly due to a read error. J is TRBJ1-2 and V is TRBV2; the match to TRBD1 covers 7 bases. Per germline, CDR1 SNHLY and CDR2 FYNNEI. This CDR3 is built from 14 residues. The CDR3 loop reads CASSEAPTQGNGPF. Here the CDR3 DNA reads TGTGCCAGCAGTGAAGCGCCCACACAGGGGAACGGCCCCTTC. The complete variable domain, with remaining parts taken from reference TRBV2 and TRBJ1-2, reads EPEVTQTPSHQVTQMGQEVILRCVPISNHLYFYWYRQILGQKVEFLVSFYNNEISEKSEIFDDQFSVERPDGSNFTLKIRSTKLEDSAMYFCASSEAPTQGNGPFGSGTRLTVV.

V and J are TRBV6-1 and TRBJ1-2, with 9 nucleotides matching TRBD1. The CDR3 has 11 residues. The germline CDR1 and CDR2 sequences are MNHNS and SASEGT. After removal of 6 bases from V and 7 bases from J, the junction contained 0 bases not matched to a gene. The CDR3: CASRDRGGYTF. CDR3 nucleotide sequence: TGTGCCAGCAGGGACAGGGGTGGCTACACCTTC.

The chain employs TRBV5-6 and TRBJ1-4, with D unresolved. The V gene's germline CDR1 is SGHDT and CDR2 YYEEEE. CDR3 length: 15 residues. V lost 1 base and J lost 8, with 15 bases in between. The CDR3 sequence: CASSLLRRAGEKLFF. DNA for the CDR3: TGTGCCAGCAGCTTGCTCCGGCGGGCGGGGGAAAAACTGTTTTTT. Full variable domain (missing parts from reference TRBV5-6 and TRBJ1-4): DAGVTQSPTHLIKTRGQQVTLRCSPKSGHDTVSWYQQALGQGPQFIFQYYEEEERQRGNFPDRFSGHQFPNYSSELNVNALLLGDSALYLCASSLLRRAGEKLFFGSGTQLSVL.

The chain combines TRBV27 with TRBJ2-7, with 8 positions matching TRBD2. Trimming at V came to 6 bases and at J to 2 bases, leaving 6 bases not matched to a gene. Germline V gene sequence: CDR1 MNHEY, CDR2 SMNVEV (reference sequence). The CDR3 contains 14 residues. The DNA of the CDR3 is TGTGCCAGCAGGGCGGGACTAGAGCCCTACGAGCAGTACTTC. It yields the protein CASRAGLEPYEQYF.

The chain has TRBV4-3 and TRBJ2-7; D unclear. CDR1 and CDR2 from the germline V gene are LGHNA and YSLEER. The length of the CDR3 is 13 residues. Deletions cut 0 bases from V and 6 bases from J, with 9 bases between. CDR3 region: CASSQDGTGEQYF. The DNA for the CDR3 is TGCGCCAGCAGCCAAGATGGTACGGGCGAGCAGTACTTC.

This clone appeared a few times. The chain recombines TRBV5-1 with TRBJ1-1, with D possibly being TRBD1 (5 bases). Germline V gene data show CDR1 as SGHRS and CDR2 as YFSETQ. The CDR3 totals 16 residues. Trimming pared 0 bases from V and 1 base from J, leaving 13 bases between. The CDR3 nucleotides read TGCGCCAGCAGCTTGGCTTGGGTAACAGGGAACACTGAAGCTTTCTTT. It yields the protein CASSLAWVTGNTEAFF.

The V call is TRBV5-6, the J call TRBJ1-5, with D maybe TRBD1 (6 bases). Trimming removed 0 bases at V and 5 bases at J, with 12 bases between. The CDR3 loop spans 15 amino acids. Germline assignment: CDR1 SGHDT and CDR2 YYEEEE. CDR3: CASSLGGQPYQPQHF. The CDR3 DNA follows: TGTGCCAGCAGCTTGGGAGGACAGCCATATCAGCCCCAGCATTTT.

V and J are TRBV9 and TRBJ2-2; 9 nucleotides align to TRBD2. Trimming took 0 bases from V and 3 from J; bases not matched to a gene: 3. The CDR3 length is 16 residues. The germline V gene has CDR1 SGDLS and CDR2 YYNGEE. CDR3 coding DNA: TGTGCCAGCAGCGTAGTGCGGGGGGGTGACACCGGGGAGCTGTTTTTT. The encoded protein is CASSVVRGGDTGELFF.

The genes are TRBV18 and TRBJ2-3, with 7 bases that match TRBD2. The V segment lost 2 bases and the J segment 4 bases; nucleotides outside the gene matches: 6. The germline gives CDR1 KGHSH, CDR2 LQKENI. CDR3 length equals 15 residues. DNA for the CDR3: TGTGCCAGCTCACCATATCGGGGGGAAGCAGATACGCAGTATTTT. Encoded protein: CASSPYRGEADTQYF. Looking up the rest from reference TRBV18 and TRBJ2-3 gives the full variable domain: NAGVMQNPRHLVRRRGQEARLRCSPMKGHSHVYWYRQLPEEGLKFMVYLQKENIIDESGMPKERFSAEFPKEGPSILRIQQVVRGDSAAYFCASSPYRGEADTQYFGPGTRLTVL.

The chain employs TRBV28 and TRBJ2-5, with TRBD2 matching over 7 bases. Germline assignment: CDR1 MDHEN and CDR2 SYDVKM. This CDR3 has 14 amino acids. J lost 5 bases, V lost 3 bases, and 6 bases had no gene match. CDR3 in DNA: TGTGCCAGCAGTTTTTTAGGGCGGGGGGAGACCCAGTACTTC. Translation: CASSFLGRGETQYF.

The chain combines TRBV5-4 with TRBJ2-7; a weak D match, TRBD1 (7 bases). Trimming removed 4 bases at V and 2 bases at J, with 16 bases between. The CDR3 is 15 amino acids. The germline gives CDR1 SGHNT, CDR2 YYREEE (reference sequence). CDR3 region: CASSIGGTAAYEQYF. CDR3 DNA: TGTGCCAGCAGCATTGGGGGGACAGCCGCCTACGAGCAGTACTTC.

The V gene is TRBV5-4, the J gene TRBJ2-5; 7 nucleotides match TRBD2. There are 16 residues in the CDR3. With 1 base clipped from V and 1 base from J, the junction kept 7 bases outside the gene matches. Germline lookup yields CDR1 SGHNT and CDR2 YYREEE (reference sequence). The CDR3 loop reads CASSLSAGLTQETQYF. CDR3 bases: TGTGCCAGCAGCTTGTCAGCGGGACTGACCCAAGAGACCCAGTACTTC.

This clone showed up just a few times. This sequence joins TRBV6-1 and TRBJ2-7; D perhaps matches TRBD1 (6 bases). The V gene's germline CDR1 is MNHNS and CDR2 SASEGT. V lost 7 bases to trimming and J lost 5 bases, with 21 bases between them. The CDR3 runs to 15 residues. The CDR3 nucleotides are TGTGCCAGCACCGGCCCGGGACACGGCGGCGACGAGCAGTACTTC. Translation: CASTGPGHGGDEQYF.

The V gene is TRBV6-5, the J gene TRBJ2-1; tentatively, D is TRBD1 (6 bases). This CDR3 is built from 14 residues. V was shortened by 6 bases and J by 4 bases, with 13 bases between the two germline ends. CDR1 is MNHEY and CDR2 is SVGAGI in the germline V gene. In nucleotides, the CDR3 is TGTGCCAGCAGCCGGGACAACGAATACAATGAGCAGTTCTTC. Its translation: CASSRDNEYNEQFF.

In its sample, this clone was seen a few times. The CDR3 DNA reads TGTGCCAGCAGCTTAGGGGGGAGGGGCGATGAGCAGTTCTTC. Protein: CASSLGGRGDEQFF. The rearrangement uses TRBV7-2 and TRBJ2-1; 7 nucleotides line up with TRBD2. The CDR3 has 14 amino acids. Germline V gene data show CDR1 as SGHTA and CDR2 as FQGNSA. Trimming took 1 base from V and 8 from J; bases not matched to a gene: 5.

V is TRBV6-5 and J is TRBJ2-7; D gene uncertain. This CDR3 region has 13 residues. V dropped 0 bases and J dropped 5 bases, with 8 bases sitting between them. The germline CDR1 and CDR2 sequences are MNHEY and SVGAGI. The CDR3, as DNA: TGTGCCAGCAGTTACTCGAGATTAAACGAGCAGTACTTC. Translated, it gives CASSYSRLNEQYF.

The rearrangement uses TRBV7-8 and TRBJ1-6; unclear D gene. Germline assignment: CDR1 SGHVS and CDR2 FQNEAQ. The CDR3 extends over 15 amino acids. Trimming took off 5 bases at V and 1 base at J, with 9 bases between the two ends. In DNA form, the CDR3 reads TGTGCCAGCAGCCCAACACATTCCTATAATTCACCCCTCCACTTT. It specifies CASSPTHSYNSPLHF.

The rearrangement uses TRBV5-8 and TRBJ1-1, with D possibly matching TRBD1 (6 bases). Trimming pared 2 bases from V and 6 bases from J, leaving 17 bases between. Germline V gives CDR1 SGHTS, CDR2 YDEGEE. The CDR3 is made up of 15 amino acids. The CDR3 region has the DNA TGTGCCAGCAGCTTTAGGGGCGCGGGGGCGTCTGAAGCTTTCTTT. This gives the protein CASSFRGAGASEAFF.

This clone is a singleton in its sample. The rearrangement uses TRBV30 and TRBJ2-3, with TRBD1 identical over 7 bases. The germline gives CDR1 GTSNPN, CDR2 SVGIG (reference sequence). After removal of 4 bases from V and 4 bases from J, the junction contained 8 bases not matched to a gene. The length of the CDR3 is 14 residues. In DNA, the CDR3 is TGTGCCTGGACCCCGGGACAGTTCCCAGATACGCAGTATTTT. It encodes CAWTPGQFPDTQYF.

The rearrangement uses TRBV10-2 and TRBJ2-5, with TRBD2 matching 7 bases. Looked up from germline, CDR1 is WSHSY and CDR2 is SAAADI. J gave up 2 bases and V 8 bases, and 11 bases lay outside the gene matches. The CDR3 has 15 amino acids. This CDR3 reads CASWGGHGVQETQYF. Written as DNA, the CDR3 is TGCGCCAGCTGGGGGGGTCACGGGGTACAAGAGACCCAGTACTTC.